A selection of T cell receptor beta chains follows, all from one sample in a study of OX40 agonist ivuxolimab in advanced cancers. Assay: immunoSEQ multiplex PCR; the TCRdb copy retains only in-frame clones and omits some. The sample contains 72,000 or so clones, almost 90% of which appear only once. The input for sequencing was CD4+ or CD8+ T cells sorted from blood, taken in a trial of the OX40 agonist ivuxolimab. The origin of the receptors is an adult with an advanced solid tumor such as melanoma, head and neck, liver or kidney cancer. CDR3s include the opening cysteine and the closing phenylalanine or tryptophan. The order of the fields is D gene, clone size, J gene, V gene, CDR3 length, CDR3 protein, CDR3 DNA. A D gene is named only where the DNA matches it firmly. Some rows have no size entry. The others give once, few or many, or a class for an expanded clone.

.,.,TRBJ2-5,TRBV7-3,15,CASSSLGGDYRTQYF,TGTGCCAGCAGCTCACTAGGGGGGGACTACAGGACCCAGTACTTC
.,.,TRBJ2-6,TRBV6-5,14,CATDSSSGANVLTF,TGTGCCACCGACAGCAGCTCTGGGGCCAACGTCCTGACTTTC
.,.,TRBJ1-4,TRBV5-1,14,CASGVGVVYEKLFF,TGCGCCAGCGGCGTGGGGGTTGTTTATGAAAAACTGTTTTTT
TRBD2,few,TRBJ2-1,TRBV6-5,15,CASRPGLAGGNEQFF,TGTGCCAGCAGACCGGGACTAGCGGGGGGCAATGAGCAGTTCTTC
.,.,TRBJ2-5,TRBV6-5,10,CASRGETQYF,TGTGCCAGCAGAGGGGAGACCCAGTACTTC
.,once,TRBJ1-1,TRBV7-9,14,CASSRGLMNTEAFF,TGTGCCAGCTCCAGGGGACTTATGAACACTGAAGCTTTCTTT
TRBD2,.,TRBJ2-4,TRBV11-2,12,CASSPGGNIQYF,TGTGCCAGCAGCCCGGGGGGAAACATTCAGTACTTC
.,.,TRBJ1-2,TRBV28,14,CASSLPTGPYGYTF,TGTGCCAGCAGTTTACCCACAGGGCCCTATGGCTACACCTTC
.,.,TRBJ2-3,TRBV19,13,CASSLGAGDTQYF,TGTGCCAGTAGTTTGGGGGCGGGAGATACGCAGTATTTT
TRBD2,.,TRBJ2-1,TRBV9,15,CASSVGSGGYNEQFF,TGTGCCAGCAGCGTAGGTAGCGGGGGGTACAATGAGCAGTTCTTC
.,.,TRBJ2-3,TRBV10-3,14,CAIKGSFPTDTQYF,TGTGCCATCAAGGGATCGTTCCCCACAGATACGCAGTATTTT
.,.,TRBJ2-3,TRBV29-1,13,CSPRGADTDTQYF,TGCAGCCCCAGGGGGGCGGACACAGATACGCAGTATTTT
.,.,TRBJ2-7,TRBV2,13,CASSYRDAYEQYF,TGTGCCAGCAGTTATCGGGATGCCTACGAGCAGTACTTC
.,.,TRBJ1-6,TRBV30,13,CAWSVKGRSPLHF,TGTGCCTGGAGTGTAAAAGGGCGTTCACCCCTCCACTTT
.,.,TRBJ2-2,TRBV4-3,16,CASSQDSGVDTGELFF,TGCGCCAGCAGCCAAGATTCAGGGGTCGACACCGGGGAGCTGTTTTTT
.,.,TRBJ1-1,TRBV6-1,14,CASIPGVWNTEAFF,TGTGCCAGCATCCCAGGGGTCTGGAACACTGAAGCTTTCTTT
.,.,TRBJ1-3,TRBV9,16,CASSKTTRDSGNTIYF,TGTGCCAGCAGCAAAACGACCCGAGACTCTGGAAACACCATATATTTT
.,.,TRBJ1-2,TRBV7-2,15,CASSLGAGPLYGYTF,TGTGCCAGCAGCTTAGGGGCGGGGCCGCTGTATGGCTACACCTTC
TRBD1,.,TRBJ2-5,TRBV7-2,16,CASNKVGQGAGETQYF,TGTGCCAGCAACAAGGTCGGACAGGGGGCGGGAGAGACCCAGTACTTC
.,.,TRBJ2-7,TRBV6-5,15,CASSYRRAGYYEQYF,TGTGCCAGCAGTTACCGTCGGGCAGGGTACTACGAGCAGTACTTC
.,.,TRBJ2-5,TRBV5-4,15,CASSFRQNLRETQYF,TGTGCCAGCAGCTTTCGACAGAATCTTCGAGAGACCCAGTACTTC
.,.,TRBJ1-2,TRBV19,13,CASSIWQGNGYTF,TGTGCCAGTAGTATCTGGCAGGGTAATGGCTACACCTTC
TRBD1,.,TRBJ1-5,TRBV19,18,CASTLGQGLHYSNQPQHF,TGTGCCAGTACCCTGGGACAGGGGCTTCACTATAGCAATCAGCCCCAGCATTTT
.,.,TRBJ1-5,TRBV30,15,CAWSSRGSNNQPQHF,TGTGCCTGGAGCTCCAGGGGAAGTAACAATCAGCCCCAGCATTTT
TRBD1,.,TRBJ1-2,TRBV6-6,16,CASSSRRQGPNYGYTF,TGTGCCAGCAGCTCCCGCCGACAGGGGCCTAACTATGGCTACACCTTC
.,.,TRBJ2-3,TRBV7-2,16,CASSLKGGASTDTQYF,TGTGCCAGCAGCTTAAAGGGGGGAGCGAGCACAGATACGCAGTATTTT
.,once,TRBJ1-5,TRBV28,16,CASSLLRAVPNQPQHF,TGTGCCAGCAGTCTCCTCCGGGCGGTACCCAATCAGCCCCAGCATTTT
.,.,TRBJ2-1,TRBV9,15,CASSVQTVSYNEQFF,TGTGCCAGCAGCGTACAGACAGTCTCCTACAATGAGCAGTTCTTC
.,.,TRBJ1-4,TRBV5-1,15,CASSLGAGEPEELFF,TGCGCCAGCAGCTTGGGGGCCGGGGAGCCTGAAGAACTGTTTTTT
.,.,TRBJ1-2,TRBV2,17,CASSGPHPRDSSYGYTF,TGTGCCAGCAGTGGCCCCCATCCGAGGGATTCGAGCTATGGCTACACCTTC
TRBD2,.,TRBJ2-7,TRBV6-5,15,CASSYHTSGRGEQYF,TGTGCCAGCAGTTACCATACTAGCGGGAGGGGCGAGCAGTACTTC
.,once,TRBJ2-3,TRBV28,12,CASKSGTYTQYF,TGTGCCAGCAAGTCGGGGACTTATACGCAGTATTTT
.,.,TRBJ2-1,TRBV18,19,CASSPPAGFLKGSYNEQFF,TGTGCCAGCTCACCACCTGCAGGTTTCCTGAAGGGGTCCTACAATGAGCAGTTCTTC
.,.,TRBJ2-7,TRBV29-1,12,CSAARDSYEQYF,TGCAGCGCTGCAAGGGACTCCTACGAGCAGTACTTC
TRBD2,.,TRBJ2-1,TRBV9,15,CASSVGLAGAPEQFF,TGTGCCAGCAGCGTAGGTCTAGCGGGAGCCCCTGAGCAGTTCTTC
.,.,TRBJ1-1,TRBV2,14,CASSVEPESAEAFF,TGTGCCAGCAGTGTCGAGCCGGAGTCAGCTGAAGCTTTCTTT
.,.,TRBJ2-7,TRBV29-1,12,CSVVVQSYEQYF,TGCAGCGTTGTCGTACAGAGCTACGAGCAGTACTTC
.,.,TRBJ1-1,TRBV14,14,CASSQANAGTEAFF,TGTGCCAGCAGCCAAGCCAATGCGGGCACTGAAGCTTTCTTT
TRBD1,.,TRBJ1-1,TRBV4-3,16,CASSPGTGGRSTEAFF,TGCGCCAGCAGCCCGGGGACAGGGGGCCGGTCCACTGAAGCTTTCTTT
TRBD1,.,TRBJ2-7,TRBV28,13,CASSRGLTYEQYF,TGTGCCAGCAGTAGGGGGCTGACCTACGAGCAGTACTTC
.,.,TRBJ2-7,TRBV7-2,14,CASSLASQSYEQYF,TGTGCCAGCAGCTTAGCTTCCCAGTCCTACGAGCAGTACTTC
.,.,TRBJ2-2,TRBV25-1,15,CASTSLATVTGELFF,TGTGCCAGCACATCGCTAGCGACTGTCACCGGGGAGCTGTTTTTT
TRBD1,.,TRBJ1-2,TRBV28,14,CASSRDSRFYGYTF,TGTGCCAGCAGTCGGGACAGCAGATTCTATGGCTACACCTTC
.,once,TRBJ1-1,TRBV11-1,12,CASTPDGGEAFF,TGTGCCAGCACCCCGGACGGGGGTGAAGCTTTCTTT
.,.,TRBJ1-2,TRBV6-5,15,CASSRGAHGSYGYTF,TGTGCCAGCAGTCGGGGGGCTCACGGGAGCTATGGCTACACCTTC
TRBD2,.,TRBJ2-1,TRBV7-3,16,CASSSLTSGGLHEQFF,TGTGCCAGCAGCTCCTTGACTAGCGGGGGTCTACATGAGCAGTTCTTC
TRBD1,.,TRBJ1-1,TRBV15,16,CATSRGKGTGVTEAFF,TGTGCCACCAGCAGAGGGAAAGGGACAGGGGTGACTGAAGCTTTCTTT
.,.,TRBJ1-6,TRBV6-1,15,CASSESWASNSPLHF,TGTGCCAGCAGCGAGTCGTGGGCCTCAAATTCACCCCTCCACTTT
.,.,TRBJ2-4,TRBV7-2,14,CASSLGRQSRIQYF,TGTGCCAGCAGCTTAGGGCGGCAGTCTCGAATTCAGTACTTC
TRBD1,few,TRBJ2-7,TRBV18,17,CASSPGALTGGRYEQYF,TGTGCCAGCTCACCGGGCGCGTTGACAGGGGGCCGCTACGAGCAGTACTTC
.,.,TRBJ2-3,TRBV28,15,CASSLQAAHTDTQYF,TGTGCCAGCAGTTTACAAGCGGCTCACACAGATACGCAGTATTTT
TRBD1,once,TRBJ2-5,TRBV5-1,14,CASSWDVQGETQYF,TGCGCCAGCAGCTGGGACGTACAGGGGGAGACCCAGTACTTC
.,.,TRBJ2-7,TRBV5-6,11,CASSLSSEQYF,TGTGCCAGCAGCTTGAGCAGCGAGCAGTACTTC
TRBD1,once,TRBJ2-5,TRBV5-1,15,CASSPREGQEETQYF,TGCGCCAGCAGCCCGCGAGAGGGACAGGAAGAGACCCAGTACTTC
.,few,TRBJ1-5,TRBV10-3,15,CAISEGAYSNQPQHF,TGTGCCATCAGTGAGGGAGCGTATAGCAATCAGCCCCAGCATTTT
TRBD2,.,TRBJ2-2,TRBV19,15,CASRTSGENTGELFF,TGTGCCAGTAGGACTAGCGGGGAGAACACCGGGGAGCTGTTTTTT
TRBD2,.,TRBJ2-1,TRBV30,14,CAWRFGTSGNEQFF,TGTGCCTGGAGATTCGGGACTAGCGGCAATGAGCAGTTCTTC
.,.,TRBJ1-3,TRBV6-1,14,CATRGQLSGNTIYF,TGTGCCACCCGGGGACAACTCTCTGGAAACACCATATATTTT
TRBD2,.,TRBJ2-1,TRBV5-8,14,CASRRGAAYNEQFF,TGTGCCAGCAGGCGGGGGGCTGCTTACAATGAGCAGTTCTTC